This section outlines one TCR beta chain sequence together with its context. Some clones are missing from TCRdb's copy, which holds only in-frame ones; the method was immunoSEQ multiplex PCR. The repertoire has fewer than 200,000 clones, about 85% of them found once; the top ten carry 1.2%. Trimming removed 5 bases from V and 3 bases from J; junction bases left unmatched: 5. CDR1 SGHTA and CDR2 FQGTGA come from the germline V gene. CDR3 length equals 14 residues. This sample was included in a study of blood T cell repertoires in COVID-19. J is TRBJ1-1 and V is TRBV7-3; 8 bases line up with TRBD1. The TCR originated in a man aged 55 to 70 who had recovered from COVID-19. The sample consisted of peripheral blood. CDR3: CASSQQGDDTEAFF. The CDR3 DNA sequence: TGTGCCAGCAGCCAACAGGGGGACGACACTGAAGCTTTCTTT.